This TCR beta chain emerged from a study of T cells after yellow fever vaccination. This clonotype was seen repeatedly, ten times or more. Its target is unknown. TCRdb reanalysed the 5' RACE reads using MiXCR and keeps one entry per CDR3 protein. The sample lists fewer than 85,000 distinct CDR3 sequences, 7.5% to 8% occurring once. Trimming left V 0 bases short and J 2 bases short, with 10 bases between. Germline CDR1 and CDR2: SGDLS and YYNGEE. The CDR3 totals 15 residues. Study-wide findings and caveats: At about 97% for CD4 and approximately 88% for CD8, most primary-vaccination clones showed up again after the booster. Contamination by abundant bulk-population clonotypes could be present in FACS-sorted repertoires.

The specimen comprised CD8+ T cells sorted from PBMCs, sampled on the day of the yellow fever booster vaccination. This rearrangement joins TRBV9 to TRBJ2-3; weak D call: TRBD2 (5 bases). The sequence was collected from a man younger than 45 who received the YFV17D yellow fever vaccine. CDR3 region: CASSVAQADTDTQYF. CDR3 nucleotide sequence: TGTGCCAGCAGCGTAGCGCAAGCGGACACAGATACGCAGTATTTT. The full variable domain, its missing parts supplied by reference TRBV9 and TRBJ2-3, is DSGVTQTPKHLITATGQRVTLRCSPRSGDLSVYWYQQSLDQGLQFLIQYYNGEERAKGNILERFSAQQFPDLHSELNLSSLELGDSALYFCASSVAQADTDTQYFGPGTRLTVL.